The 9 T cell receptor beta chains below come from one sample, sequenced in a study of blood T cells in healthy people across ages. Alongside a J-beta primer mix, a sample-barcoded 5' primer served in a second PCR lasting about 7 to 11 cycles. TCRdb itself ran the 5' RACE reads through MiXCR, one entry per CDR3 protein. The sample records 1.5 million to 2 million distinct CDR3 sequences, over 25% being singletons. The specimen sequenced was blood. The origin of the receptors is a woman aged 25 to 45 in good health.

This clonotype was counted between two and nine times. The chain couples TRBV4-3 to TRBJ2-7, with a tentative D call TRBD1 (5 bases). V dropped 0 bases and J dropped 0 bases, with 9 bases sitting between them. This CDR3 is built from 15 residues. Germline CDR1 reads LGHNA; CDR2 reads YSLEER. The CDR3 here is CASSQERDSSYEQYF. CDR3 bases: TGCGCCAGCAGCCAAGAGCGTGACAGCTCCTACGAGCAGTACTTC.

Notes on this clonotype: A single base separates this from a much larger clone, so it may be a read error. The chain joins TRBV29-1 to TRBJ1-2, with D maybe TRBD1 (5 bases). Germline CDR1 and CDR2: SQVTM and ANQGSEA. The CDR3 sequence is 12 residues long. CDR3 DNA: TGCAGCGTTTTTGAGGGGACCTATGGCTGCACCTTC. Its protein product is CSVFEGTYGCTF.

About this clonotype: An end of the junction differs from the germline gene, which may be a read error. This chain uses TRBV7-2 with TRBJ2-1; 14 nucleotides match TRBD2. CDR1 SGHTA and CDR2 FQGNSA come from the germline V gene. This CDR3 has 15 amino acids. CDR3 region: CVSSLTSGRANEQFF. CDR3 coding DNA: TGTGTCAGCAGCCTGACTAGCGGGAGGGCCAATGAGCAGTTCTTC.

This clonotype was seen repeatedly, ten times or more. This rearrangement joins TRBV29-1 to TRBJ2-3; TRBD1 aligns across 8 bases. Germline V lookup: CDR1 SQVTM, CDR2 ANQGSEA. CDR3 size: 17 residues. V lost 5 bases, J lost 0 bases, and 13 bases stayed unmatched. The CDR3, as DNA: TGCAGCGTTCAAAAAGGGACCGGGACAGGAAGCACAGATACGCAGTATTTT. It codes for CSVQKGTGTGSTDTQYF.

The sample holds a few counts of this clonotype. The CDR3 sequence is CASSQSRTAFF. The CDR3 coding sequence is TGTGCCAGCAGCCAGTCGCGGACGGCTTTCTTT. The chain combines TRBV11-2 with TRBJ1-1; D is undetermined. This CDR3 is 11 amino acids long. Per the germline V gene, CDR1 is SGHAT and CDR2 is FQNNGV. The V gene lost 5 bases and the J gene lost 11 bases, with 12 bases spanning the gap. Variable domain in full (rest from reference TRBV11-2 and TRBJ1-1): EAGVAQSPRYKIIEKRQSVAFWCNPISGHATLYWYQQILGQGPKLLIQFQNNGVVDDSQLPKDRFSAERLKGVDSTLKIQPAKLEDSAVYLCASSQSRTAFFGQGTRLTVV.

This rearrangement joins TRBV20-1 to TRBJ1-2; D is uncertain. Germline CDR1 reads DFQATT; CDR2 reads SNEGSKA (reference sequence). This CDR3 is built from 10 residues. Trimming removed 5 bases at V and 7 bases at J, with 8 bases between. The chain's CDR3 is CSASPAGYTF. The CDR3 DNA is TGCAGTGCTTCCCCCGCTGGCTACACCTTC.

The chain has TRBV28 and TRBJ1-4; maybe TRBD1 (5 bases). The V and J ends lost 5 bases and 8 bases respectively, with 18 bases between them. Per germline, CDR1 MDHEN and CDR2 SYDVKM. This CDR3 spans 15 amino acids. The CDR3 region is CASSPDGGSKEKLFF. DNA of the CDR3: TGTGCCAGCAGTCCAGATGGGGGTTCGAAAGAAAAACTGTTTTTT. Full variable domain (rest looked up from reference TRBV28 and TRBJ1-4): DVKVTQSSRYLVKRTGEKVFLECVQDMDHENMFWYRQDPGLGLRLIYFSYDVKMKEKGDIPEGYSVSREKKERFSLILESASTNQTSMYLCASSPDGGSKEKLFFGSGTQLSVL.

This clonotype was counted many times. The chain links TRBV7-2 to TRBJ1-6; D remains ambiguous. This CDR3 has 12 residues. The V and J ends lost 3 bases and 5 bases respectively, with 2 bases between them. In germline, CDR1 is SGHTA, CDR2 FQGNSA. CDR3: CASSLNNSPLHF. CDR3 sequence (DNA): TGTGCCAGCAGCTTGAATAATTCACCCCTCCACTTT.

With regard to this clonotype: Just one base apart from a much larger clone, this may be a read error. J is TRBJ2-1 and V is TRBV12-5, with 8 bases that match TRBD1. This CDR3 has 15 amino acids. CDR1 and CDR2 from the germline V gene are LGHNT and FRNRAP. With V trimmed by 6 bases and J by 10 bases, 14 bases remained unmatched. This CDR3 is CASGDLGQDAYEQFF. The CDR3 bases are TGTGCTAGTGGGGACCTGGGACAGGATGCCTACGAGCAGTTCTTC.